This T cell receptor (beta chain) was identified in a study of T-cell reconstitution after alpha-beta-depleted transplantation in children. The TCRbeta library was prepared with unique molecular identifiers. In TCRdb, the PCR reads were re-called with MiXCR into one record per CDR3 protein. Among more than 450,000 distinct CDR3 sequences listed, approximately 20% were seen once. CDR1 and CDR2 (germline): SGHTA, FQGNSA. This CDR3 is 16 amino acids long. The V and J ends lost 1 base and 1 base, in that order; junction bases with no gene match: 2. The chain links TRBV7-2 to TRBJ2-2, with 8 nucleotides matching TRBD2. This TCR was recovered from a human donor who donated a stem cell graft to a child with acute lymphoblastic leukemia. The specimen was PBMCs from the stem cell graft donor, collected from the stem cell graft. The CDR3 spells CASSLELAVNTGELFF. Here the CDR3 DNA reads TGTGCCAGCAGCTTAGAACTAGCGGTGAACACCGGGGAGCTGTTTTTT.